This T cell receptor (beta chain) was recorded in a study of T cells in Graves' hyperthyroidism and ophthalmopathy. This clonotype came up a few times. From germline, CDR1 is MNHNS and CDR2 SASEGT. The CDR3 runs 14 residues. Trimming at V came to 11 bases and at J to 4 bases, leaving 11 bases not matched to a gene. It was RNA transcripts that yielded the amplified TCR beta CDR3 regions. The primer set for the first-round RT-PCR of the TCR CDR3 was HTBI. TCRdb reprocessed the multiplex PCR reads with MiXCR, giving one entry per CDR3 protein. Among around 600,000 distinct CDR3 sequences listed, around 15% were seen once. The study based diagnoses on clinical symptoms, serum thyroxine and TRAb, thyroid ultrasound and orbital computed tomography. More than 8 ml fresh peripheral blood yielded the PBMCs.

The TCR sequence derives from a woman in her forties or fifties with Graves' ophthalmopathy. Sequenced sample: blood. The chain recombines TRBV6-1 with TRBJ1-1; TRBD1 matches at 9 bases. The CDR3 coding sequence is TGTGCCGGCACAAAACAGGGGGCTGGCACTGAAGCTTTCTTT. Protein sequence: CAGTKQGAGTEAFF.